This entry lists 20 T cell receptor beta chains sequenced from one sample in a study of vaccination and CD4 T cells after COVID-19. For these TCRs, the target antigens are not known. Treatment in this sample: roughly ten-day PBMC culture with coronavirus spike peptide pools or control peptides (ViraFEST assay). Researchers used the Oncomine TCR Beta short-read assay to sequence DNA from cultured CD4+ T cells. TCRdb used MiXCR to reprocess the PCR reads, holding one entry per CDR3 protein. The sample has under 15,000 distinct CDR3 sequences, roughly 30% seen once. The source material was cultured CD4+ T cells from blood. Receptors were obtained from a human donor with COVID-19.

The rearrangement joins TRBV2 to TRBJ2-3; a possible D gene is TRBD1 (5 bases). V was shortened by 6 bases and J by 4 bases, with 11 bases between the two germline ends. The length of the CDR3 is 13 residues. Germline V gene sequence: CDR1 SNHLY, CDR2 FYNNEI. The CDR3 region has the DNA TGTGCCAGCAGCCCAACAGGCCCAGATACGCAGTATTTT. This sequence encodes CASSPTGPDTQYF.

The chain has TRBV28 and TRBJ2-7, with D unclear. The germline gives CDR1 MDHEN, CDR2 SYDVKM. The CDR3 is made up of 12 amino acids. Trimming took 6 bases from V and 0 from J, leaving 6 bases between them. The CDR3 sequence is CASSGSSYEQYF. In nucleotides, the CDR3 is TGTGCCAGCAGCGGCAGCTCCTACGAGCAGTACTTC.

This chain connects TRBV14 to TRBJ1-4; D possibly corresponds to TRBD1 (5 bases). Germline values: CDR1 SGHDN, CDR2 FVKESK. V was shortened by 2 bases and J by 10 bases, with 14 bases between the two germline ends. The CDR3 sequence is 14 residues long. The CDR3 nucleotides are TGTGCCAGCAGCCAACTAACAGGCGGTGGAAAACTGTTTTTT. This codes for CASSQLTGGGKLFF.

This sequence joins TRBV2 and TRBJ1-6; 8 bases line up with TRBD1. The germline CDR1 and CDR2 sequences are SNHLY and FYNNEI. J gave up 9 bases and V 4 bases, and 11 bases lay outside the gene matches. CDR3 length: 16 residues. CDR3: CASSVLAGTGSSPLHF. The CDR3 DNA reads TGTGCCAGCAGTGTATTAGCCGGGACAGGCAGTTCACCCCTCCACTTT.

The DNA of the CDR3 is TGTGCCAGCGGGTCCCAGGGTCGGCTTTCCGAGCAGTACTTC. Protein product: CASGSQGRLSEQYF. V and J are TRBV12-3 or TRBV12-4 and TRBJ2-7; maybe TRBD1 (5 bases). V lost 8 bases and J lost 6, with 20 bases in between. The CDR3 loop spans 14 amino acids.

This clonotype was counted a few times. The rearrangement uses TRBV19 and TRBJ1-5, with 9 bases that match TRBD1. V gave up 5 bases and J gave up 6 bases; unmatched junction bases: 8. CDR3 length equals 15 residues. Germline V lookup: CDR1 LNHDA, CDR2 SQIVND (reference sequence). CDR3 sequence (DNA): TGTGCCAGTAGTGTCCCGGGACAGGGTGGTCAGCCCCAGCATTTT. Protein product: CASSVPGQGGQPQHF.

The table lists this clonotype with a few counts. This chain connects TRBV28 to TRBJ1-5; D remains ambiguous. CDR3 size: 12 residues. V shed 7 bases and J shed 7 bases, with 11 bases lying between them. In germline, CDR1 is MDHEN, CDR2 SYDVKM. CDR3 sequence (DNA): TGTGCCAGCACGCAATCGCAGCAGCCCCAGCATTTT. Encoded protein: CASTQSQQPQHF. Drawing the rest from reference TRBV28 and TRBJ1-5, the complete variable domain is DVKVTQSSRYLVKRTGEKVFLECVQDMDHENMFWYRQDPGLGLRLIYFSYDVKMKEKGDIPEGYSVSREKKERFSLILESASTNQTSMYLCASTQSQQPQHFGDGTRLSIL.

The rearrangement uses TRBV28 and TRBJ1-4, with D possibly matching TRBD1 (6 bases). V was clipped by 5 bases and J by 4 bases, with 14 bases between them. The CDR3 sequence is 15 residues long. Germline lookup yields CDR1 MDHEN and CDR2 SYDVKM. The CDR3 sequence: CASSDRGGVNEKLFF. The CDR3 DNA sequence: TGTGCCAGCAGTGATCGAGGGGGTGTTAATGAAAAACTGTTTTTT.

This clonotype came up a few times. The chain is built from TRBV20-1 and TRBJ2-3; D remains ambiguous. Germline-derived CDR1 and CDR2 are DFQATT and SNEGSKA (reference sequence). The CDR3 consists of 14 residues. V was shortened by 0 bases and J by 2 bases, with 9 bases between the two germline ends. The DNA for the CDR3 is TGCAGTGCTAGAGATATTAGGACCACAGATACGCAGTATTTT. Its translation is CSARDIRTTDTQYF.

The V call is TRBV5-4, the J call TRBJ1-6; 9 bases match TRBD1. This CDR3 spans 15 amino acids. Germline values: CDR1 SGHNT, CDR2 YYREEE (reference sequence). Losses at the gene ends were 4 bases for V and 5 bases for J; bases not matched to a gene: 4. CDR3 region: CASSGWDRDNSPLHF. The DNA for the CDR3 is TGTGCCAGCAGCGGATGGGACAGGGATAATTCACCCCTCCACTTT.

Comment on this clonotype: Germline is not matched at one junction end, which may reflect a read error. The rearrangement links TRBV7-6 to TRBJ2-5; D ambiguous. The CDR3 is 14 residues long. The germline V gene encodes CDR1 SGHVS and CDR2 FNYEAQ. The CDR3 DNA sequence: TGTGCTAGCAGCTCCTCCGGTACCCAAGAGACCCAGTACTTC. It translates to CASSSSGTQETQYF.

The chain carries TRBV18 and TRBJ1-5; no definite D call. Looked up from germline, CDR1 is KGHSH and CDR2 is LQKENI. V lost 1 base and J 3 bases, leaving 13 bases between the germline ends. CDR3 size: 16 residues. CDR3 in DNA: TGTGCCAGCTCACCACAACCGTTGAAGGACAATCAGCCCCAGCATTTT. Its translation is CASSPQPLKDNQPQHF.

The chain carries TRBV11-3 and TRBJ1-4; D gene unclear. Germline loops: CDR1 SGHNT, CDR2 YENEEA. There are 11 residues in the CDR3. The V gene lost 5 bases and the J gene lost 14 bases, with 12 bases spanning the gap. CDR3 protein: CASSVILNLFF. In DNA, the CDR3 is TGTGCCAGCAGCGTCATCCTTAATCTGTTTTTT.

The chain couples TRBV6-2 or TRBV6-3 to TRBJ2-7; D gene uncertain. Germline-derived CDR1 and CDR2 are MNHEY and SVGEGT. The CDR3 is made up of 12 amino acids. V was pared by 6 bases and J by 4 bases, with 10 bases between. In DNA, the CDR3 is TGTGCCAGCAGCCCGCTGGGGTACGAGCAGTACTTC. Amino acids: CASSPLGYEQYF.

The chain links TRBV19 to TRBJ2-3, with 8 bases matching TRBD1. The trim removed 7 bases at V and 0 bases at J, leaving 6 bases unmatched. Germline values: CDR1 LNHDA, CDR2 SQIVND (reference sequence). This CDR3 has 15 residues. CDR3 sequence: CASIPGGVSTDTQYF. The CDR3 DNA follows: TGTGCCAGTATCCCAGGGGGCGTCAGCACAGATACGCAGTATTTT.

This clonotype has just a few counts. The rearrangement uses TRBV18 and TRBJ1-1; D is ambiguous. The V end was cut by 3 bases, the J end by 3 bases, with 8 bases between. The CDR3 has 13 amino acids. Germline CDR1 and CDR2: KGHSH and LQKENI. CDR3 bases: TGTGCCAGCTCACCGAGGGATCACACTGAAGCTTTCTTT. Translation gives CASSPRDHTEAFF.

This clonotype was detected once. The V and J genes are TRBV18 and TRBJ1-3; D not resolved. Germline V gene data show CDR1 as KGHSH and CDR2 as LQKENI. Trimming removed 3 bases at V and 2 bases at J, with 11 bases between. The CDR3 runs to 15 residues. The CDR3 region has the DNA TGTGCCAGCTCACCTGGTGCCCCCCCTGGAAACACCATATATTTT. Protein: CASSPGAPPGNTIYF.

J is TRBJ1-1 and V is TRBV3-1, with TRBD1 identical over 8 bases. CDR3 length equals 15 residues. Trimming removed 0 bases from V and 10 bases from J; junction bases left unmatched: 10. Germline-derived CDR1 and CDR2 are LGHDT and YNNKEL (reference sequence). CDR3 sequence reads: CASSQDLGQGFGAFF. The CDR3 bases are TGTGCCAGCAGCCAAGATTTAGGACAGGGCTTTGGAGCTTTCTTT.

This clonotype was seen a single time. The chain has TRBV6-5 and TRBJ2-7; D gene uncertain. V lost 2 bases and J 2 bases, leaving 7 bases between the germline ends. Germline V gives CDR1 MNHEY, CDR2 SVGAGI. The CDR3 totals 13 residues. CDR3 in amino acids: CASSYGETYEQYF. In nucleotides, the CDR3 is TGTGCCAGCAGTTACGGAGAAACCTACGAGCAGTACTTC.

This clonotype has a handful of counts. The chain couples TRBV7-9 to TRBJ2-3, with D possibly TRBD1 on 5 matching bases. Deletions cut 8 bases from V and 1 base from J, with 19 bases between. The CDR3 totals 16 residues. CDR1 SEHNR and CDR2 FQNEAQ come from the germline V gene (reference sequence). Here the CDR3 reads CASRSGRREGTDTQYF. CDR3 sequence (DNA): TGTGCCAGCCGGTCAGGGCGAAGGGAAGGCACAGATACGCAGTATTTT.